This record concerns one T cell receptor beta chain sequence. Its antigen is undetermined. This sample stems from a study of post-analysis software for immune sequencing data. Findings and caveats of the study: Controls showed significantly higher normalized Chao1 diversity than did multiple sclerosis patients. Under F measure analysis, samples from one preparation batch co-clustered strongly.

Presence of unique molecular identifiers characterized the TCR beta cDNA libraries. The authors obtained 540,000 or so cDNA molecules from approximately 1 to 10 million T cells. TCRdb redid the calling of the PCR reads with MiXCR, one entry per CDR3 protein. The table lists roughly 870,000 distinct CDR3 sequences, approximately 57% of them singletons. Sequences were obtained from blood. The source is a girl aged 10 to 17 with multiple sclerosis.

This CDR3 is CASSQENREEETQYF. The CDR3, as DNA: TGTGCCAGCAGCCAAGAGAACAGGGAGGAGGAGACCCAGTACTTC. The rearrangement uses TRBV4-2 and TRBJ2-5; D might be TRBD1 or TRBD2, each matching 6 bases. V lost 0 bases, J lost 5 bases, and 13 bases lay in between. This CDR3 is 15 amino acids long. Germline assignment: CDR1 LGHNA and CDR2 YNFKEQ.